This TCR beta chain was sequenced for a study of T-cell reconstitution after alpha-beta-depleted transplantation in children. This clonotype was counted a few times. Germline CDR1 and CDR2: SGHTA and FQGTGA. The CDR3 covers 18 residues. The J segment lost 3 bases and the V segment lost 0 bases, leaving 8 bases of the junction unmatched. Preparation of the TCRbeta library used unique molecular identifiers. TCRdb ran MiXCR on the PCR reads and lists one entry per CDR3 protein. The table lists around 130,000 distinct CDR3 sequences, about 9.5% of them singletons, with around 24% in the top ten. This TCR was sampled from a girl less than two years old who had a stem cell transplant for combined immunodeficiency, so the T cells may come from the graft donor. The chain couples TRBV7-3 to TRBJ2-3, with 11 bases that match TRBD2. The specimen comprised PBMCs, mostly from graft donor cells, sampled 180 days after TCRalphabeta/CD19-depleted stem cell transplant. The CDR3 nucleotides are TGTGCCAGCAGCTTAACGGGGGGCATAGCGGGGGGGACAGATACGCAGTATTTT. It codes for CASSLTGGIAGGTDTQYF.